The 13 T cell receptor beta chains below come from one sample, sequenced in a study of T cell changes during pregnancy in multiple sclerosis. Clones were sequenced by immunoSEQ multiplex PCR, and TCRdb holds only the in-frame ones, with some missing. In the table there are more than 35,000 clones, around 93% of which are singletons. The sample was CD4+ T cells from peripheral blood mononuclear cells, taken in the third trimester of pregnancy. These receptors all stem from a female donor in good health, enrolled as a control in a pregnancy study.

This chain uses TRBV15 with TRBJ2-1; 11 bases agree with TRBD2. The CDR3 covers 16 residues. Germline V gene lookup returns CDR1 LNHNV and CDR2 YYDKDF (reference sequence). Losses at the gene ends were 5 bases for V and 4 bases for J; bases not matched to a gene: 7. CDR3 amino acids: CATSLIAGGFYNEQFF. The CDR3 region has the DNA TGTGCCACCAGCCTCATAGCGGGAGGGTTTTACAATGAGCAGTTCTTC.

This clone was counted once. The chain is built from TRBV15 and TRBJ2-3; a weak D match, TRBD1 (6 bases). This CDR3 region has 12 residues. Germline CDR1 is LNHNV and CDR2 is YYDKDF (reference sequence). V gave up 5 bases and J gave up 11 bases, with 14 bases separating them. The CDR3 DNA sequence: TGTGCCACCAGCGGATCTGGGGGCTTGCAGTATTTT. Residues: CATSGSGGLQYF.

The DNA of the CDR3 is TGTGCCTGGAGTGGAAAAGCCAGGGGGCCGAGCACCGGGGAGCTGTTTTTT. It yields the protein CAWSGKARGPSTGELFF. The chain joins TRBV30 to TRBJ2-2; 8 positions match TRBD1. Germline CDR1 and CDR2: GTSNPN and SVGIG (reference sequence). The J segment lost 4 bases and the V segment lost 1 base, leaving 11 bases of the junction unmatched. The CDR3 is 17 amino acids.

This clone was observed a single time. V is TRBV10-3 and J is TRBJ1-6; the D gene is possibly TRBD1 (5 bases). Trimming shortened V by 6 bases and J by 6 bases, and 15 bases separated the two germline ends. The CDR3 runs 15 residues. Looked up from germline, CDR1 is ENHRY and CDR2 is SYGVKD. The CDR3 region has the DNA TGTGCCATCAGCACACAGGAGGGTAGTAATTCACCCCTCCACTTT. Amino acids: CAISTQEGSNSPLHF.

This chain connects TRBV25-1 to TRBJ2-5, with D possibly being TRBD2 (6 bases). Trimming removed 10 bases at V and 5 bases at J, with 17 bases between. The CDR3 extends over 13 amino acids. CDR1 and CDR2 (germline): MGHDK, SYGVNS. CDR3 amino acids: CATMGSGVETQYF. The CDR3 nucleotides are TGTGCCACCATGGGTTCGGGGGTGGAGACCCAGTACTTC. Full variable domain (outside the CDR3, taken from reference TRBV25-1 and TRBJ2-5): EADIYQTPRYLVIGTGKKITLECSQTMGHDKMYWYQQDPGMELHLIHYSYGVNSTEKGDLSSESTVSRIRTEHFPLTLESARPSHTSQYLCATMGSGVETQYFGPGTRLLVL.

V gene TRBV7-3 combines with J gene TRBJ1-2; possible D gene TRBD1, 6 bases. The CDR3 loop spans 14 amino acids. The V end was cut by 5 bases, the J end by 0 bases, with 10 bases between. Germline values: CDR1 SGHTA, CDR2 FQGTGA. The CDR3 reads CASSMDRANYGYTF. The DNA for the CDR3 is TGTGCCAGCAGCATGGACAGAGCTAACTATGGCTACACCTTC.

This clone showed up just once. The CDR3 DNA sequence: TGTGCCAGCAGCTCGTCCCCTCGGGGTACCTGCGAGCAGTACTTC. Translation gives CASSSSPRGTCEQYF. The chain recombines TRBV12-1 with TRBJ2-7; the D call TRBD2 from the table was never checked on the DNA. TRBV12-1 is an annotated pseudogene. This CDR3 is 15 amino acids long.

J is TRBJ2-4 and V is TRBV2; 12 bases are a match to TRBD2. Germline V gene lookup returns CDR1 SNHLY and CDR2 FYNNEI. The CDR3 extends over 13 amino acids. V lost 9 bases to trimming and J lost 4 bases; unmatched junction nucleotides: 1. The CDR3, as DNA: TGTGCCAGGGGGACTAGCGGGAAAAACATTCAGTACTTC. Its translation is CARGTSGKNIQYF.

The chain has TRBV6-5 and TRBJ2-7; TRBD2 aligns across 10 bases. Germline trimming cut 5 bases from V and 1 base from J; bases unmatched to any gene: 5. The CDR3 is 15 amino acids. CDR1 is MNHEY and CDR2 is SVGAGI in the germline V gene. CDR3 bases: TGTGCCAGCAGTACCACTAGCGGGGCATCCTACGAGCAGTACTTC. Translation gives CASSTTSGASYEQYF.

The V gene is TRBV6-5, the J gene TRBJ2-3, with TRBD2 identical over 9 bases. V lost 4 bases, J lost 7 bases, and 9 bases stayed unmatched. This CDR3 has 15 residues. CDR1 is MNHEY, CDR2 SVGAGI, per germline. CDR3 region: CASSLPGLAEHTQYF. CDR3 nucleotide sequence: TGTGCCAGCAGTTTACCGGGACTAGCAGAACATACGCAGTATTTT.

In this sample, this clone turned up once. The chain joins TRBV6-4 to TRBJ1-2, with D perhaps TRBD1 (5 bases). Trimming left V 0 bases short and J 10 bases short, with 18 bases between. CDR1 MRHNA and CDR2 SNTAGT come from the germline V gene. CDR3 length: 15 amino acids. CDR3 sequence (DNA): TGTGCCAGCAGTGACTCGACCAGGGCTCCCTGGGCCTACACCTTC. Its translation is CASSDSTRAPWAYTF.

The CDR3 nucleotides read TGTGCCAGCAGCCAAGTCGGGGTAGCGGACACAGATACGCAGTATTTT. Translating gives CASSQVGVADTDTQYF. The J gene is TRBJ2-3, the V gene TRBV4-2, with a weak D call TRBD2 (6 bases). Germline V gives CDR1 LGHNA, CDR2 YNFKEQ. Between the trimmed V and J ends, which lost 1 base and 2 bases, there was a span of 13 bases. This CDR3 is built from 16 residues.

V and J are TRBV7-3 and TRBJ2-1; 10 bases line up with TRBD2. The CDR3 is made up of 14 amino acids. With V trimmed by 3 bases and J by 5 bases, 1 base remained unmatched. Per the germline V gene, CDR1 is SGHTA and CDR2 is FQGTGA. As DNA, the CDR3 is TGTGCCAGCAGCTTCCTAGCGGGAGACAATGAGCAGTTCTTC. Translating it yields CASSFLAGDNEQFF.